This TCR beta chain was sequenced in a study of blood T cell repertoires in COVID-19. This clone has just a few counts. The CDR3 runs 14 residues. In germline, CDR1 is SEHNR, CDR2 FQNEAQ (reference sequence). The ends lost 5 bases at V and 9 bases at J; junction bases unmatched: 7. Repertoires were generated with immunoSEQ multiplex PCR, while TCRdb's copy carries only in-frame clones and drops some. The sample has under 300,000 clones; roughly 90% are singletons. The clonotype originates from a woman aged 25-40 years who had recovered from COVID-19. This chain links TRBV7-9 with TRBJ2-1, with 10 nucleotides matching TRBD2. Material: PBMCs or T cells enriched from blood (not recorded which). CDR3 region: CASSPSGSSGEQFF. Written as DNA, the CDR3 is TGTGCCAGCAGCCCTAGCGGGAGTTCAGGTGAGCAGTTCTTC.